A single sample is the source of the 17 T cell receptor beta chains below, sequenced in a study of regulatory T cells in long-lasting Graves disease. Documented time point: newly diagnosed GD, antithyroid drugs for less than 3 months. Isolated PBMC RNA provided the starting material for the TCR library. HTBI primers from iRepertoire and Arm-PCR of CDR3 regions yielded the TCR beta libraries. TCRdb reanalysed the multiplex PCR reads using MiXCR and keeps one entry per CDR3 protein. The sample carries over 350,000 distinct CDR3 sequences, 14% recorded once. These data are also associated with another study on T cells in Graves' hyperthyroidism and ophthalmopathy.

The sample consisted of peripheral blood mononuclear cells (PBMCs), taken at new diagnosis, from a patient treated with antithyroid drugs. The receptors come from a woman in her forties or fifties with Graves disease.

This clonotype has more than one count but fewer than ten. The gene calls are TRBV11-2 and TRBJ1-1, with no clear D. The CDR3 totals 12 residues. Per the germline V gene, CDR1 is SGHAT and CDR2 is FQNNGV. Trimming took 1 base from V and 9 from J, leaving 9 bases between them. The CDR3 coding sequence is TGTGCCAGCAGCTTAGGCACACAAAAAGCTTTCTTT. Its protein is CASSLGTQKAFF.

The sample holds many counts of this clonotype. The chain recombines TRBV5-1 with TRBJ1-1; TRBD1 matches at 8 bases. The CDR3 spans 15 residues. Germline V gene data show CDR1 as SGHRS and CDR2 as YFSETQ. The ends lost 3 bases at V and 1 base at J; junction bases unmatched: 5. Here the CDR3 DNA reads TGCGCCAGCAGCTGGGGACAGGTGGGGAACACTGAAGCTTTCTTT. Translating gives CASSWGQVGNTEAFF.

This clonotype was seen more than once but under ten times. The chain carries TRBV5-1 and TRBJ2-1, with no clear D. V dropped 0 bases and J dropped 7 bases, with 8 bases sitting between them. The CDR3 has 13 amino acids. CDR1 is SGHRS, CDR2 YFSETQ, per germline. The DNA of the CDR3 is TGCGCCAGCAGCTTGGCCCCGGAAAATGAGCAGTTCTTC. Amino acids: CASSLAPENEQFF.

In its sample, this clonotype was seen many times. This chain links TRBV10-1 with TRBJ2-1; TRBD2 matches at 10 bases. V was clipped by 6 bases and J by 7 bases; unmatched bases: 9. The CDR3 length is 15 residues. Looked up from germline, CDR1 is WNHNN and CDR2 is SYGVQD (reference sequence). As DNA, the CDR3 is TGCGCCAGCAGCCAAGCGGGAGGGCCGGGGAATGAGCAGTTCTTC. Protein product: CASSQAGGPGNEQFF.

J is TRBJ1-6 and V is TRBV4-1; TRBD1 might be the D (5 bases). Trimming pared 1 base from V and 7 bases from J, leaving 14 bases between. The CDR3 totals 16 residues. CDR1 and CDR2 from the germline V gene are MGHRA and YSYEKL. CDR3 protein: CASSQGRGEVNSPLHF. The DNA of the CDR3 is TGCGCCAGCAGCCAAGGGAGAGGGGAAGTCAATTCACCCCTCCACTTT.

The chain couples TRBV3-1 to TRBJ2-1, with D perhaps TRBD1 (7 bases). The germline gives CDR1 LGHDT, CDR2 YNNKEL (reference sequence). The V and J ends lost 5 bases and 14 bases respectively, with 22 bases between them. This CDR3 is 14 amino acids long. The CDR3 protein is CASSSHDRAGEEFF. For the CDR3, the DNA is TGTGCCAGCAGCTCACACGACAGGGCAGGGGAGGAGTTCTTC.

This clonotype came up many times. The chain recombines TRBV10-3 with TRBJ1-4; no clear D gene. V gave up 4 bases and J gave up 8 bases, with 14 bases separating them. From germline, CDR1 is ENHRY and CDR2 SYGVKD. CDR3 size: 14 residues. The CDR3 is CAISGQEGYEKLFF. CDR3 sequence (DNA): TGTGCCATCAGTGGCCAGGAAGGCTACGAAAAACTGTTTTTT.

The CDR3 sequence is CASSQERYQETQYF. The CDR3 DNA reads as TGCGCCAGCAGCCAAGAACGCTATCAAGAGACCCAGTACTTC. This chain links TRBV4-1 with TRBJ2-5; D is unclear. Germline CDR1 and CDR2: MGHRA and YSYEKL. The CDR3 spans 14 residues. With 0 bases removed from V and 2 bases from J, the gap between germline ends came to 7 bases.

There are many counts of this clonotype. Here the CDR3 DNA reads TGTGCCAGCAGTTTGAGGGCAGGTGTCTACGAGCAGTACTTC. Amino acid sequence: CASSLRAGVYEQYF. The chain has TRBV28 and TRBJ2-7, with D possibly matching TRBD2 (5 bases). CDR1 and CDR2 from the germline V gene are MDHEN and SYDVKM. This CDR3 comprises 14 residues. V shed 3 bases and J shed 3 bases, with 12 bases lying between them.

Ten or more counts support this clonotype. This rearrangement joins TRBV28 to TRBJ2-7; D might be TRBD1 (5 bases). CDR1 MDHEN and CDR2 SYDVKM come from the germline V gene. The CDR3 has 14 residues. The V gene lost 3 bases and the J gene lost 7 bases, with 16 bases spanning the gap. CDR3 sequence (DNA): TGTGCCAGCAGTTTGCCGGACACCTTGAGGGAGCAGTACTTC. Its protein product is CASSLPDTLREQYF.

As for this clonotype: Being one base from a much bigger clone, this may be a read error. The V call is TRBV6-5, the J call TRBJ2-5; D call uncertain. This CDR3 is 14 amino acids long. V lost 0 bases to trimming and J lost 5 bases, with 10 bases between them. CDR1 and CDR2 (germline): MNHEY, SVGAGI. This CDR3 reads CASSYSWVRETQYF. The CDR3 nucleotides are TGTGCCAGCAGTTACTCGTGGGTCCGGGAGACCCAGTACTTC.

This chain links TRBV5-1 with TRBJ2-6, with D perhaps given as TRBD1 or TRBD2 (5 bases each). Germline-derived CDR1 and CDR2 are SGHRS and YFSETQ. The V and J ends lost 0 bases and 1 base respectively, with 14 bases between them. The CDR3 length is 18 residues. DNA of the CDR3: TGCGCCAGCAGCTTGGGGGGACCTACAGGTTCTGGGGCCAACGTCCTGACTTTC. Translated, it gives CASSLGGPTGSGANVLTF. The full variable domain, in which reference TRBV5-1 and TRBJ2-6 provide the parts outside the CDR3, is KAGVTQTPRYLIKTRGQQVTLSCSPISGHRSVSWYQQTPGQGLQFLFEYFSETQRNKGNFPGRFSGRQFSNSRSEMNVSTLELGDSALYLCASSLGGPTGSGANVLTFGAGSRLTVL.

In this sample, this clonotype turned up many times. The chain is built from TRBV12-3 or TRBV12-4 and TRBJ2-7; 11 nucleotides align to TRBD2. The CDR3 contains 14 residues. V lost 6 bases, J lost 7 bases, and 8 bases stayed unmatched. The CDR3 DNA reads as TGTGCCAGCAGCCTAAGGCTAGCGGGAGGAGAGCAGTACTTC. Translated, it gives CASSLRLAGGEQYF.

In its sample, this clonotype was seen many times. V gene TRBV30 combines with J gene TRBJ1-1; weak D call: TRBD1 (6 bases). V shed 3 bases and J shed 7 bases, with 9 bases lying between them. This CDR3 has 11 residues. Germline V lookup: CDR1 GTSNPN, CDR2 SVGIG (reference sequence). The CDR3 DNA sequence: TGTGCCTGGAGAGGGGGGAATGAAGCTTTCTTT. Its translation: CAWRGGNEAFF.

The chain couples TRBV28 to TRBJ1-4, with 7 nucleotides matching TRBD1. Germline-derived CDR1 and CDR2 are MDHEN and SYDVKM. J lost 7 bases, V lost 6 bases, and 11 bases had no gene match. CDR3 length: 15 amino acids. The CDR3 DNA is TGTGCCAGCAGGAAAACAGGGGATCGAGGTGAAAAACTGTTTTTT. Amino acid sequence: CASRKTGDRGEKLFF. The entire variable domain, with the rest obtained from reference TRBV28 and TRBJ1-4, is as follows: DVKVTQSSRYLVKRTGEKVFLECVQDMDHENMFWYRQDPGLGLRLIYFSYDVKMKEKGDIPEGYSVSREKKERFSLILESASTNQTSMYLCASRKTGDRGEKLFFGSGTQLSVL.

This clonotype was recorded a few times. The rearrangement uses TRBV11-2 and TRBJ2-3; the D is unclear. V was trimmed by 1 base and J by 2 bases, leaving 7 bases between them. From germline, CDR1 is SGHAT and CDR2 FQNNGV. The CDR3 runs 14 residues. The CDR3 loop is CASSLVDLTDTQYF. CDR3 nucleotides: TGTGCCAGCAGCTTAGTGGACCTCACAGATACGCAGTATTTT. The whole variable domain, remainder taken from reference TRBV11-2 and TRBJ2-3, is EAGVAQSPRYKIIEKRQSVAFWCNPISGHATLYWYQQILGQGPKLLIQFQNNGVVDDSQLPKDRFSAERLKGVDSTLKIQPAKLEDSAVYLCASSLVDLTDTQYFGPGTRLTVL.

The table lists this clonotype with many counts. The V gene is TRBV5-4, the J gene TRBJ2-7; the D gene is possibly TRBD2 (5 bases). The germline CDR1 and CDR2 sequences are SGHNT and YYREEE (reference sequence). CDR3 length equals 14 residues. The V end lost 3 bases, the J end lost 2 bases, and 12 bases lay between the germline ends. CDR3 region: CASSYAGRTYEQYF. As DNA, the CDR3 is TGTGCCAGCAGCTACGCGGGCAGAACCTACGAGCAGTACTTC.